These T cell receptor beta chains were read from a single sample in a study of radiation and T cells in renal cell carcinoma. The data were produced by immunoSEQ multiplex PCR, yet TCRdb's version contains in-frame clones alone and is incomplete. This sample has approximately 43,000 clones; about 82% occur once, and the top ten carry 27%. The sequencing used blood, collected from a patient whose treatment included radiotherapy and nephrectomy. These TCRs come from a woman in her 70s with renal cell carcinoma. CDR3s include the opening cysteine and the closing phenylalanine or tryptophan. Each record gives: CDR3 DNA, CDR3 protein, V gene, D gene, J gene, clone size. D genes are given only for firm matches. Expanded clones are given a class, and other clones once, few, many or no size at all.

TGTGCCAGCAGCTTAGAACTCCTGGGCACCATATATTTT CASSLELLGTIYF TRBV7-9 - TRBJ1-3 -
TGTGCCATCAGTGAGTCGGAGTCAGGTGGCTACACCTTC CAISESESGGYTF TRBV10-3 - TRBJ1-2 medium-sized
TGTGCCAGCAGAAGGACATCGAACACCGGGGAGCTGTTTTTT CASRRTSNTGELFF TRBV6-5 - TRBJ2-2 -
TGTGCCAGCAGCTTAGAAACAGGGATCCAAGAGACCCAGTACTTC CASSLETGIQETQYF TRBV7-9 - TRBJ2-5 -
TGTGCCAGCGCGAGGGAACTAGGAGAGACCCAGTACTTC CASARELGETQYF TRBV7-2 - TRBJ2-5 many
TGTGCCAGCAGTCTCCTGGGGGACAGCTCCTACAATGAGCAGTTCTTC CASSLLGDSSYNEQFF TRBV9 TRBD1 TRBJ2-1 -
TGTGCCAGCAGTGAAGCCGGGTACAATCAGCCCCAGCATTTT CASSEAGYNQPQHF TRBV25-1 - TRBJ1-5 few
TGCGCCAGCAGCCAAGTCTCTGGGATCTACGAGCAGTACTTC CASSQVSGIYEQYF TRBV4-1 - TRBJ2-7 -
TGTGCCAGTAGTATCCGACAGGGGATGGAAGCTTTCTTT CASSIRQGMEAFF TRBV19 TRBD1 TRBJ1-1 -
TGTGCCAGCAGCCAGGGCGGGGAGCTGTTTTTT CASSQGGELFF TRBV14 - TRBJ2-2 -
TGCGCCAGCAGCCAAGACCCCTCCCGAAGGAGCACTGAAGCTTTCTTT CASSQDPSRRSTEAFF TRBV4-1 - TRBJ1-1 -
TGCGCCAGCAGCCAAGTCCTGGGGGGCTCTTTCTTT CASSQVLGGSFF TRBV4-1 - TRBJ1-1 -
TGTGCCAGCAGCCCTCTTACTGGCACAGATACGCAGTATTTT CASSPLTGTDTQYF TRBV14 - TRBJ2-3 -
TGCGCCAGCAGCCGGGACAGGGTCGGCGGGGAGCTGTTTTTT CASSRDRVGGELFF TRBV5-1 TRBD1 TRBJ2-2 -
TGCGCCAGCAAGAAGGGGATGGATGAAAAACTGTTTTTT CASKKGMDEKLFF TRBV4-1 - TRBJ1-4 -
TGTGCCAGCAGGTTCCGGGCCTTGAACACTGAAGCTTTCTTT CASRFRALNTEAFF TRBV6-6 - TRBJ1-1 -
TGTGCCACCAGCAGAGATCAGGAGAACTATGGCTACACCTTC CATSRDQENYGYTF TRBV15 - TRBJ1-2 -
TGTGCCAGCAGCCCAGAGGGGGGAGGGAACATTCAGTACTTC CASSPEGGGNIQYF TRBV5-4 - TRBJ2-4 -
TGTGCCAGCAGTTTAGGGACTAGCGGGACCACAGATACGCAGTATTTT CASSLGTSGTTDTQYF TRBV28 TRBD2 TRBJ2-3 -
TGTGCCAGCAGTGTGGAGACTAGCGGGAGCAATGAGCAGTTCTTC CASSVETSGSNEQFF TRBV2 TRBD2 TRBJ2-1 -
TGCAGCGTTGTGGGGGGGGGCAACGAGCAGTACTTC CSVVGGGNEQYF TRBV29-1 - TRBJ2-7 -
TGTGCCAGCAGTCGCAGCGGGAGAGGGGAGGAGACCCAGTACTTC CASSRSGRGEETQYF TRBV4-2 TRBD2 TRBJ2-5 -
TGCGCCAGCAGCCAAGTTGGCAGGGGGAGGGCAGATACGCAGTATTTT CASSQVGRGRADTQYF TRBV4-1 - TRBJ2-3 -
TGTGCCAGCAGTGAATTGGGTAGCGGGGGCTGGGAAAACATTCAGTACTTC CASSELGSGGWENIQYF TRBV6-1 TRBD2 TRBJ2-4 -
TGCGCCAGCAGTCACCTTGGCCCGACAGGGCCTTGGGACGAGCAGTACTTC CASSHLGPTGPWDEQYF TRBV23-1 TRBD1 TRBJ2-7 -
TGCGCCAGCAGCTTCCTGTCCGGGACGCTCGCCTACGAGCAGTACTTC CASSFLSGTLAYEQYF TRBV5-1 - TRBJ2-7 -
TGTGCCAGCAGCCCCCCGGACAGGGGGCTGTATGGCTACACCTTC CASSPPDRGLYGYTF TRBV7-9 TRBD1 TRBJ1-2 -
TGTGCCAGCAGCGGGCGATCCGGGCGGGAGACCCAGTACTTC CASSGRSGRETQYF TRBV7-2 - TRBJ2-5 -
TGCGCCAGCAGCTACGGGACTAGCGGGAGTGGGGCGGGGCAAGAGACCCAGTACTTC CASSYGTSGSGAGQETQYF TRBV5-1 TRBD2 TRBJ2-5 once
TGTGCCAGAAGCTTGAAGGGAATCCATTACTATGGCTACACCTTC CARSLKGIHYYGYTF TRBV5-3 - TRBJ1-2 -
TGCAGCGTTGAGCTACAGGGTGGGCTGGAGACCCAGTACTTC CSVELQGGLETQYF TRBV29-1 - TRBJ2-5 -
TGTGCCATCAGTCCCGGGACAGGGATCGGAGACACTGAAGCTTTCTTT CAISPGTGIGDTEAFF TRBV10-3 TRBD1 TRBJ1-1 -
TGCGCCAGCAGCCCAATCGCTCGTCTTAGGCACGAGCAGTACTTC CASSPIARLRHEQYF TRBV4-1 - TRBJ2-7 -
TGTGCCAGCAGCGTTTGGGGATCGGACGAGCAGTACTTC CASSVWGSDEQYF TRBV9 - TRBJ2-7 -
TGTGCCAGCAGCCAACTTACGGTCCTTGGTGAGCAGTTCTTC CASSQLTVLGEQFF TRBV9 - TRBJ2-1 -
TGTGCCTGGAGTGTACGTTTGGGGACCTCGGGGACCCAGTACTTC CAWSVRLGTSGTQYF TRBV30 - TRBJ2-5 few
TGTGCCAGCAGATGGGCTAACTATGGCTACACCTTC CASRWANYGYTF TRBV5-6 - TRBJ1-2 once
TGTGCCAGCAGTTCCCTAGCGGGTACGACCTACGAGCAGTACTTC CASSSLAGTTYEQYF TRBV6-6 TRBD2 TRBJ2-7 -
TGTGCCAGCAGCCTCGGAGGGTCCTACAATGAGCAGTTCTTC CASSLGGSYNEQFF TRBV2 - TRBJ2-1 -
TGTGCCAGCAGTACTAGCGGGGGGGCAGATACGCAGTATTTT CASSTSGGADTQYF TRBV6-1 TRBD2 TRBJ2-3 -
TGTGCCAGCCTTCAGGGAAGCACAGATACGCAGTATTTT CASLQGSTDTQYF TRBV6-6 - TRBJ2-3 -
TGCGCCAGCAGCCAAGGGACGGCGGGACCAGATACGCAGTATTTT CASSQGTAGPDTQYF TRBV4-3 - TRBJ2-3 few
TGTGCCAGCAGCTTCCGCTGGGGAGGGTCCGGTTCACCCCTCCACTTT CASSFRWGGSGSPLHF TRBV7-2 - TRBJ1-6 -
TGTGCCAGCTCACCTCGACAGGGCACCTACGAGCAGTACTTC CASSPRQGTYEQYF TRBV18 TRBD1 TRBJ2-7 -
TGTGCCAGCAGTTACACCGCCGGGGAGCTGTTTTTT CASSYTAGELFF TRBV6-5 - TRBJ2-2 -
TGTGCCAGTAGCTGGGACAGGGGCCGCGAGCAGTACTTC CASSWDRGREQYF TRBV19 TRBD1 TRBJ2-7 -
TGTGCCAGCAGCTTAATACCAGATACGCAGTATTTT CASSLIPDTQYF TRBV7-3 - TRBJ2-3 -
TGTGCCAGTAGTCCGGGACAGACGAATGCCTACACCTTC CASSPGQTNAYTF TRBV19 TRBD1 TRBJ1-2 -
TGTGCCAGCAGTTTGGGGGACCCCAAACTCGAGCAGTACTTC CASSLGDPKLEQYF TRBV28 - TRBJ2-7 few
TGTGCCAGCAGTTACTCGACGGGGCCCTACGAGCAGTACTTC CASSYSTGPYEQYF TRBV6-5 - TRBJ2-7 -
TGCGCCAGCAGCTTGGCCGGGAAGACAGATACGCAGTATTTT CASSLAGKTDTQYF TRBV5-1 - TRBJ2-3 -
TGTGCCAGCAGCCAACTGGGACAGGCCTCAACTAATGAAAAACTGTTTTTT CASSQLGQASTNEKLFF TRBV4-2 TRBD1 TRBJ1-4 -
TGTGCCAGCAGCTTAGCGCCAGCGAGCTACACCTTC CASSLAPASYTF TRBV7-8 - TRBJ1-2 -
TGTGCCAGCAGTGGGGACAATGGGGAACTGTTTTTT CASSGDNGELFF TRBV6-5 - TRBJ1-4 -
TGTGCCAGCAGTTGGGGTTCGGGTCAGCCCCAGCATTTT CASSWGSGQPQHF TRBV27 - TRBJ1-5 once
TGCGCCAGCAGCTCCTCGTGGTCGGGGGCAGGGGAAAAACTGTTTTTT CASSSSWSGAGEKLFF TRBV5-1 - TRBJ1-4 -
TGTGCCAGCACTTCGGGACAGGGGTTCTATGGCTACACCTTC CASTSGQGFYGYTF TRBV5-4 TRBD1 TRBJ1-2 -
TGTGCCAGCAGTCCGACTTTCGTTGGGAGCTCCTACGAGCAGTACTTC CASSPTFVGSSYEQYF TRBV5-6 - TRBJ2-7 -
TGTGCCAGCAGCTTAGCTCCACCGGGGCGCGAGGAGACCCAGTACTTC CASSLAPPGREETQYF TRBV5-4 - TRBJ2-5 -
TGTGCCAGCAGCTTGAAGGTGAAGGGGACGTGGTACGAGCAGTACTTC CASSLKVKGTWYEQYF TRBV5-6 - TRBJ2-7 -